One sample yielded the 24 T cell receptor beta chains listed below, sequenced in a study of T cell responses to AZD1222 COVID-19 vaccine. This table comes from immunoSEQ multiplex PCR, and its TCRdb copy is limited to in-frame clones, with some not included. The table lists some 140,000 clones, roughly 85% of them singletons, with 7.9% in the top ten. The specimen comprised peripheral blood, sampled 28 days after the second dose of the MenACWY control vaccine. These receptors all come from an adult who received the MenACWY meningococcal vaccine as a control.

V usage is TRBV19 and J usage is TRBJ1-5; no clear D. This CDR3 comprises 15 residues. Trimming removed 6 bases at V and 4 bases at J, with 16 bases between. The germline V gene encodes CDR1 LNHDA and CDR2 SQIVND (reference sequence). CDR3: CASRPLATDNQPQHF. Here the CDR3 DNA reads TGTGCCAGTAGACCCCTGGCCACCGATAATCAGCCCCAGCATTTT.

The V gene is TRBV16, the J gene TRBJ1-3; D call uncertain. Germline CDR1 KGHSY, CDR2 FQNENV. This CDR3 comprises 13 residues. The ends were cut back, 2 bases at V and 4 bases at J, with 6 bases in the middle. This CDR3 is CASSQLQGNTIYF. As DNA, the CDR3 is TGTGCCAGCAGCCAACTGCAGGGAAACACCATATATTTT.

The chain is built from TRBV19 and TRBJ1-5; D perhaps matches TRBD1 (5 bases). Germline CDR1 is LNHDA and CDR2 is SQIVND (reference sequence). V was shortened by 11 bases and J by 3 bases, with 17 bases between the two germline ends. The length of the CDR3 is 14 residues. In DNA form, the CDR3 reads TGTGCCGCCTCCTCGACAGTCCTCAATCAGCCCCAGCATTTT. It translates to CAASSTVLNQPQHF.

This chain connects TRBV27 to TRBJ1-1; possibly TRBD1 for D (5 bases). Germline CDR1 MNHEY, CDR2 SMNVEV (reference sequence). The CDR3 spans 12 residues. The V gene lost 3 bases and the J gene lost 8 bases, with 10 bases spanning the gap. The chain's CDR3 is CASSFSGGEAFF. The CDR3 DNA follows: TGTGCCAGCAGTTTTTCGGGGGGAGAAGCTTTCTTT.

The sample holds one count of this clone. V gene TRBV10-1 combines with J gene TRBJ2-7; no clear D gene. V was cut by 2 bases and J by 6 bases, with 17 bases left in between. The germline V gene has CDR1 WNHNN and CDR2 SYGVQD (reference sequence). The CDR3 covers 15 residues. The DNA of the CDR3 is TGCGCCAGCAGTGAGGAAGGACCCCCTAATTTCGAGCAGTACTTC. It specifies CASSEEGPPNFEQYF.

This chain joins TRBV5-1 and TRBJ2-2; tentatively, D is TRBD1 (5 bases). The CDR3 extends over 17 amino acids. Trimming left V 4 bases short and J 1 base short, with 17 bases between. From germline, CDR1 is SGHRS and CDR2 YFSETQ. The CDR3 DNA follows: TGCGCCAGCAGCCCGATCTTTGCAGGGCTGAACACCGGGGAGCTGTTTTTT. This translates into CASSPIFAGLNTGELFF.

CDR3 loop: CASSRAGTETFSGANVLTF. The DNA of the CDR3 is TGTGCCAGCAGCCGCGCCGGGACAGAAACTTTCTCTGGGGCCAACGTCCTGACTTTC. This chain joins TRBV5-5 and TRBJ2-6; 7 bases are a match to TRBD1. The V segment lost 4 bases and the J segment 0 bases; nucleotides outside the gene matches: 13. Germline V gives CDR1 SGHKS, CDR2 YYEKEE (reference sequence). The CDR3 runs 19 residues.

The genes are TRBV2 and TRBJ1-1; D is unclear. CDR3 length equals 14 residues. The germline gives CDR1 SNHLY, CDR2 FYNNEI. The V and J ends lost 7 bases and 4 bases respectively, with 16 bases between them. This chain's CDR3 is CASNPSRTSTEAFF. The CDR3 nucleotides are TGTGCCAGCAACCCCAGTAGGACGAGCACTGAAGCTTTCTTT.

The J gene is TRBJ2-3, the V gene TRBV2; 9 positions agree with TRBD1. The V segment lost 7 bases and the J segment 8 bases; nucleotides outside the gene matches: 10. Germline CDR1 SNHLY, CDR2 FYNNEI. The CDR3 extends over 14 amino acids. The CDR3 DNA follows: TGTGCCAGCATCCCTTGGGACAGGGCTGGTACGCAGTATTTT. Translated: CASIPWDRAGTQYF.

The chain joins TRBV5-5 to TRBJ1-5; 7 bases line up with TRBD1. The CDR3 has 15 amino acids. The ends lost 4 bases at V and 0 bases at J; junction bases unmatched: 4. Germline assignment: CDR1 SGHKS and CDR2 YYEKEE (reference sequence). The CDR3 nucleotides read TGTGCCAGCAGCGCCGGACAGGTTAGCAATCAGCCCCAGCATTTT. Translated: CASSAGQVSNQPQHF.

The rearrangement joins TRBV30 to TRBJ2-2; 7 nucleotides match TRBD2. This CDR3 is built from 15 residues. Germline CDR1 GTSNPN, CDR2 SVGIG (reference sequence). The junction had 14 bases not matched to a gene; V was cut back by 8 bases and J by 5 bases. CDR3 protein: CALEASGPLTGELFF. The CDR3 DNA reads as TGTGCCCTGGAGGCTAGCGGCCCATTAACCGGGGAGCTGTTTTTT.

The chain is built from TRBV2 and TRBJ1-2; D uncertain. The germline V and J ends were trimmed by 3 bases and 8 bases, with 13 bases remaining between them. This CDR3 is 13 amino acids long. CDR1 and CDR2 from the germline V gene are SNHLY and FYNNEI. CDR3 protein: CASSELTKGGYTF. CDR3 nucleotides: TGTGCCAGCAGTGAGTTGACCAAAGGGGGCTACACCTTC. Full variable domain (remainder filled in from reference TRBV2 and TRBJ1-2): EPEVTQTPSHQVTQMGQEVILRCVPISNHLYFYWYRQILGQKVEFLVSFYNNEISEKSEIFDDQFSVERPDGSNFTLKIRSTKLEDSAMYFCASSELTKGGYTFGSGTRLTVV.

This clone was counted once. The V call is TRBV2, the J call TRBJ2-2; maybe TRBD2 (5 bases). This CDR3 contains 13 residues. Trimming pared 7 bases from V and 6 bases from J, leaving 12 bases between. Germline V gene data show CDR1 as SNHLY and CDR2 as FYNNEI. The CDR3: CASKKGGSGELFF. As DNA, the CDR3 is TGTGCCAGCAAGAAGGGCGGGTCCGGGGAGCTGTTTTTT.

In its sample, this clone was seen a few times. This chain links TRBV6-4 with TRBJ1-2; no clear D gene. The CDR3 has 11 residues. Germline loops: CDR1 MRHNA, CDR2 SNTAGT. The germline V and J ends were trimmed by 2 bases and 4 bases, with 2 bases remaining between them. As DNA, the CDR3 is TGTGCCAGCAGTGACGCCTATGGCTACACCTTC. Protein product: CASSDAYGYTF.

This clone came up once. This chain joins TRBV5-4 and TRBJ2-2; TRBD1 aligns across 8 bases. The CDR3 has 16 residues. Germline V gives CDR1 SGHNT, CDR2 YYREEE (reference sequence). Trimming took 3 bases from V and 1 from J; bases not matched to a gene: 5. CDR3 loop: CASSSSGQVNTGELFF. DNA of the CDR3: TGTGCCAGCAGCTCGTCGGGACAGGTGAACACCGGGGAGCTGTTTTTT.

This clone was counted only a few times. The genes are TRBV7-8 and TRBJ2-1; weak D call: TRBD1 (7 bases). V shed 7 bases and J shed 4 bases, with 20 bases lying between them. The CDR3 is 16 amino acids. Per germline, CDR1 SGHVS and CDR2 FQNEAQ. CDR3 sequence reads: CASNLQGGRGYNEQFF. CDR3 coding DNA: TGTGCCAGCAATCTCCAGGGGGGAAGGGGATACAATGAGCAGTTCTTC.

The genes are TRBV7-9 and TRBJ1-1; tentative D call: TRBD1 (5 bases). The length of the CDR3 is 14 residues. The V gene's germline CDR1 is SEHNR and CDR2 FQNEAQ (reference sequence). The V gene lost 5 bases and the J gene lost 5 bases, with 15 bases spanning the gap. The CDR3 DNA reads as TGTGCCAGCAGCCGGGAGGGGAGCAATACTGAAGCTTTCTTT. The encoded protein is CASSREGSNTEAFF. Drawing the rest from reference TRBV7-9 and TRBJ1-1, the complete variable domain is DTGVSQNPRHKITKRGQNVTFRCDPISEHNRLYWYRQTLGQGPEFLTYFQNEAQLEKSRLLSDRFSAERPKGSFSTLEIQRTEQGDSAMYLCASSREGSNTEAFFGQGTRLTVV.

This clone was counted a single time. CDR3 region: CASSYQGVKDSPLHF. The CDR3 DNA follows: TGTGCCAGCAGTTATCAGGGAGTTAAGGATTCACCCCTCCACTTT. V is TRBV2 and J is TRBJ1-6; maybe TRBD1 (5 bases). V lost 5 bases, J lost 8 bases, and 16 bases lay in between. The CDR3 is made up of 15 amino acids. Germline V gene data show CDR1 as SNHLY and CDR2 as FYNNEI.

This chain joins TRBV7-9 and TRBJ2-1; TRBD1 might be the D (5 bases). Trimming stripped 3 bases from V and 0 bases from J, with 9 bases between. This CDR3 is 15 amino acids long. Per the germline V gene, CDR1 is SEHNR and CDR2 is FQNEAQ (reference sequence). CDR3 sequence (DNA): TGTGCCAGCAGCTTGCAGGGCCTCTCCTACAATGAGCAGTTCTTC. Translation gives CASSLQGLSYNEQFF.

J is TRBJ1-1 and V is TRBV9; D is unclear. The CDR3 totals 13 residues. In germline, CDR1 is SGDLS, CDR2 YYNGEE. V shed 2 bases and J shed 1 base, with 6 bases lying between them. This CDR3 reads CASSVTPNTEAFF. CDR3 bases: TGTGCCAGCAGCGTGACACCGAACACTGAAGCTTTCTTT.

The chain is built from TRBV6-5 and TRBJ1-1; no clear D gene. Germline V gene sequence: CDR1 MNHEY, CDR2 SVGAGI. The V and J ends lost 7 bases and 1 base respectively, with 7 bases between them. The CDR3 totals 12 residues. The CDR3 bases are TGTGCCAGCATCGAGTGGAACACTGAAGCTTTCTTT. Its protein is CASIEWNTEAFF.

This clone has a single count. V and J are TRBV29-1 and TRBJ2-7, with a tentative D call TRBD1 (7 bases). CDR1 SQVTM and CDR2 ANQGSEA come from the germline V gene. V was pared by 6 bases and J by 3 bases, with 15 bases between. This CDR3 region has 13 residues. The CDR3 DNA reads TGCAGCGTCGGGGGACAGCCCCTCTACGAGCAGTACTTC. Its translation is CSVGGQPLYEQYF.

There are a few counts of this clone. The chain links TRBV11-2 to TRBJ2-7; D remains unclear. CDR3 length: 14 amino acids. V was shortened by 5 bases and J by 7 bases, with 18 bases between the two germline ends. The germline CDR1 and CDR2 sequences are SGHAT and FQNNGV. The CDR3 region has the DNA TGTGCCAGCAGCCCATTAGATGTACGCGGTGAGCAGTACTTC. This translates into CASSPLDVRGEQYF.

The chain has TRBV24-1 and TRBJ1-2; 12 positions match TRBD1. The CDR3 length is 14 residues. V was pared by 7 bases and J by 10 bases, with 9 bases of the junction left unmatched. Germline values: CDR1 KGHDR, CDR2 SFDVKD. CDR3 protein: CATSPGQGAANYTF. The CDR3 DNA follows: TGTGCCACCAGCCCGGGACAGGGGGCCGCAAACTACACCTTC.